These 29 T cell receptor beta chains were sequenced from one sample in a study of brain T cells in children with intractable seizures. Clones were sequenced by immunoSEQ multiplex PCR, and TCRdb holds only the in-frame ones, with some missing. The sample holds 100,000 to 120,000 clones, 90% to 95% seen once. The sample in question was peripheral blood, obtained at surgery. All receptors come from a boy younger than two with hemimegalencephaly and intractable seizures.

The chain has TRBV6-5 and TRBJ2-3; perhaps TRBD2 as D (5 bases). Trimming left V 4 bases short and J 6 bases short, with 20 bases between. The CDR3 runs to 16 residues. Germline CDR1 and CDR2: MNHEY and SVGAGI. The CDR3 DNA reads TGTGCCAGCAGTTCCCTTCTACTAGGCTTTTGGGATACGCAGTATTTT. It is translated as CASSSLLLGFWDTQYF.

The chain uses TRBV28 and TRBJ2-1, with 11 bases that match TRBD1. CDR3 length equals 21 residues. The germline CDR1 and CDR2 sequences are MDHEN and SYDVKM. The V gene end was trimmed by 5 bases and the J gene end by 7 bases; junction bases not matched to a gene: 25. The CDR3 sequence: CASSQLDRGLVGSGLWNEQFF. The DNA of the CDR3 is TGTGCCAGCAGTCAATTGGACAGGGGGCTAGTGGGGTCCGGGCTATGGAATGAGCAGTTCTTC.

V is TRBV20-1 and J is TRBJ2-5; 7 bases are shared with TRBD1. The CDR3 is 14 amino acids. Germline V lookup: CDR1 DFQATT, CDR2 SNEGSKA (reference sequence). J lost 0 bases, V lost 3 bases, and 4 bases had no gene match. The CDR3 here is CSASIDRDQETQYF. Written as DNA, the CDR3 is TGCAGTGCTAGTATTGACAGGGACCAAGAGACCCAGTACTTC.

For the CDR3, the DNA is TGTGCCAGCAGCTCCCATAACCCGAACCACAATGAGCAGTTCTTC. Amino acids: CASSSHNPNHNEQFF. The chain employs TRBV7-8 and TRBJ2-1; D is ambiguous. This CDR3 contains 15 residues. V shed 4 bases and J shed 5 bases, with 15 bases lying between them. Germline lookup yields CDR1 SGHVS and CDR2 FQNEAQ.

This chain uses TRBV28 with TRBJ2-5; TRBD2 matches at 12 bases. Germline V gene lookup returns CDR1 MDHEN and CDR2 SYDVKM. This CDR3 comprises 16 residues. The junction had 8 bases not matched to a gene; V was cut back by 4 bases and J by 5 bases. Here the CDR3 DNA reads TGTGCCAGCAGTTCCTCCAGACTAGCGGGAGATGAGACCCAGTACTTC. Translating it yields CASSSSRLAGDETQYF.

The chain couples TRBV4-1 to TRBJ1-5, with 7 bases matching TRBD1. This CDR3 is 15 amino acids long. CDR1 and CDR2 from the germline V gene are MGHRA and YSYEKL. V gave up 4 bases and J gave up 4 bases; unmatched junction bases: 7. The CDR3 region is CASSPKKTGNQPQHF. Written as DNA, the CDR3 is TGCGCCAGCAGCCCCAAGAAGACAGGGAATCAGCCCCAGCATTTT.

CDR3 coding DNA: TGTGCCAGCAGTGGGCGTCAGGGGCGCACCGGGGAGCTGTTTTTT. Translation: CASSGRQGRTGELFF. The rearrangement uses TRBV2 and TRBJ2-2, with D perhaps TRBD1 (6 bases). This CDR3 contains 15 residues. Trimming left V 4 bases short and J 4 bases short, with 13 bases between. The germline V gene has CDR1 SNHLY and CDR2 FYNNEI.

This chain uses TRBV4-1 with TRBJ2-5; 9 nucleotides match TRBD2. Germline CDR1 reads MGHRA; CDR2 reads YSYEKL. The CDR3 is made up of 18 amino acids. V was pared by 0 bases and J by 4 bases, with 12 bases of the junction left unmatched. This chain's CDR3 is CASSQDIALAGLIETQYF. Written as DNA, the CDR3 is TGCGCCAGCAGCCAAGATATTGCGCTAGCGGGACTGATAGAGACCCAGTACTTC.

The chain has TRBV9 and TRBJ2-1; TRBD1 matches at 8 bases. The CDR3 is 16 residues long. After removal of 4 bases from V and 2 bases from J, the junction contained 8 bases not matched to a gene. Germline V gives CDR1 SGDLS, CDR2 YYNGEE. CDR3 in DNA: TGTGCCAGCAGCCCCGTAGGACAGGGCCCCTACAATGAGCAGTTCTTC. Its translation: CASSPVGQGPYNEQFF.

This clone was found a few times. This rearrangement joins TRBV28 to TRBJ2-7; D ambiguous. V was cut by 6 bases and J by 2 bases, with 17 bases left in between. Germline V CDR1 and CDR2: MDHEN, SYDVKM. This CDR3 is 15 amino acids long. CDR3 sequence: CASSFAEALTYEQYF. The CDR3, as DNA: TGTGCCAGCAGCTTTGCTGAGGCCTTAACCTACGAGCAGTACTTC.

The gene calls are TRBV3-1 (or the pseudogene TRBV3-2) and TRBJ2-3; tentatively, D is TRBD1 or TRBD2 (5 bases each). The CDR3 totals 18 residues. V shed 3 bases and J shed 4 bases, with 23 bases lying between them. Germline CDR1 reads LGHDT; CDR2 reads YNNKEL (reference sequence). Written as DNA, the CDR3 is TGTGCCAGCAGCCATCGAGTATTCAGGGTCCTGGGACCAGATACGCAGTATTTT. Its protein is CASSHRVFRVLGPDTQYF.

This chain links TRBV7-2 with TRBJ2-1, with 11 nucleotides matching TRBD2. This CDR3 spans 16 amino acids. The J segment lost 3 bases and the V segment lost 0 bases, leaving 1 base of the junction unmatched. The germline gives CDR1 SGHTA, CDR2 FQGNSA. CDR3 nucleotides: TGTGCCAGCAGCTTAGCTAGCGGGAGGGGCTACAATGAGCAGTTCTTC. Amino acids: CASSLASGRGYNEQFF.

The V and J genes are TRBV7-2 and TRBJ2-5; TRBD1 matches 7 bases. Germline V gene lookup returns CDR1 SGHTA and CDR2 FQGNSA. The ends lost 0 bases at V and 1 base at J; junction bases unmatched: 2. The CDR3 is made up of 15 amino acids. CDR3 sequence (DNA): TGTGCCAGCAGCTTAGCGAGGGGGCTCCAAGAGACCCAGTACTTC. Translation: CASSLARGLQETQYF.

J is TRBJ1-3 and V is TRBV2; weak D call: TRBD1 (6 bases). V dropped 2 bases and J dropped 3 bases, with 14 bases sitting between them. This CDR3 is built from 16 residues. The germline gives CDR1 SNHLY, CDR2 FYNNEI. CDR3 region: CASSETRGRYGNTIYF. The DNA of the CDR3 is TGTGCCAGCAGTGAAACCCGGGGGCGGTATGGAAACACCATATATTTT.

The chain carries TRBV15 and TRBJ2-2; D call uncertain. Per the germline V gene, CDR1 is LNHNV and CDR2 is YYDKDF (reference sequence). This CDR3 spans 17 amino acids. Trimming cost V 0 bases and J 4 bases, with 15 bases left between them. In DNA, the CDR3 is TGTGCCACCAGCAGAGAACCGGGCCTCTATGCCACCGGGGAGCTGTTTTTT. Translating it yields CATSREPGLYATGELFF. The full variable domain, its missing parts supplied by reference TRBV15 and TRBJ2-2, is DAMVIQNPRYQVTQFGKPVTLSCSQTLNHNVMYWYQQKSSQAPKLLFHYYDKDFNNEADTPDNFQSRRPNTSFCFLDIRSPGLGDTAMYLCATSREPGLYATGELFFGEGSRLTVL.

The chain carries TRBV7-9 and TRBJ1-3; D perhaps matches TRBD1 (6 bases). V was clipped by 7 bases and J by 4 bases, with 11 bases between them. The CDR3 is 13 residues long. CDR1 and CDR2 (germline): SEHNR, FQNEAQ (reference sequence). The CDR3 loop is CASNHRAGNTIYF. The CDR3 region has the DNA TGTGCCAGCAATCACAGGGCCGGAAACACCATATATTTT.

V and J are TRBV28 and TRBJ1-5, with a weak D call TRBD1 (5 bases). Germline V CDR1 and CDR2: MDHEN, SYDVKM. This CDR3 has 15 amino acids. The V end lost 5 bases, the J end lost 2 bases, and 13 bases lay between the germline ends. The CDR3 protein is CASSLGDRRNQPQHF. The CDR3 DNA sequence: TGTGCCAGCAGTCTTGGGGACCGTCGCAATCAGCCCCAGCATTTT.

The rearrangement joins TRBV6-5 to TRBJ1-4, with D possibly TRBD1 on 5 matching bases. The CDR3 contains 15 residues. The V and J ends lost 7 bases and 8 bases respectively, with 20 bases between them. Germline V CDR1 and CDR2: MNHEY, SVGAGI. The CDR3 region is CASTHVGEDLEKLFF. The CDR3 bases are TGTGCCAGCACCCACGTGGGGGAGGATCTCGAAAAACTGTTTTTT.

This chain connects TRBV28 to TRBJ2-7; no reliable D call. The CDR3 loop spans 16 amino acids. Trimming shortened V by 2 bases and J by 0 bases, and 14 bases separated the two germline ends. CDR1 and CDR2 from the germline V gene are MDHEN and SYDVKM. CDR3 nucleotides: TGTGCCAGCAGTTTAAGCCGGCAGGAGCCCTCCTACGAGCAGTACTTC. This sequence encodes CASSLSRQEPSYEQYF.

The rearrangement links TRBV4-3 to TRBJ2-7, with 9 positions matching TRBD2. CDR3 length: 15 amino acids. Losses at the gene ends were 0 bases for V and 6 bases for J; bases not matched to a gene: 6. Germline CDR1 LGHNA, CDR2 YSLEER. The CDR3 DNA is TGCGCCAGCAGCCAAGATGGGAGTAGCGGGAGCGAGCAGTACTTC. Its translation: CASSQDGSSGSEQYF.

This clone is a singleton in its sample. The chain couples TRBV4-2 to TRBJ2-2; 8 bases are shared with TRBD1. CDR3 length: 17 residues. The V gene's germline CDR1 is LGHNA and CDR2 YNFKEQ. V was clipped by 4 bases and J by 4 bases; unmatched bases: 11. CDR3: CASSPNDRGLGTGELFF. Here the CDR3 DNA reads TGTGCCAGCAGCCCCAACGACAGGGGATTGGGCACCGGGGAGCTGTTTTTT.

This chain links TRBV4-3 with TRBJ2-1, with 7 nucleotides matching TRBD2. J was trimmed by 5 bases and V by 1 base; bases with no gene match: 2. This CDR3 contains 14 residues. Germline V CDR1 and CDR2: LGHNA, YSLEER. In DNA form, the CDR3 reads TGCGCCAGCAGCCAAGGACTAGCTCACAATGAGCAGTTCTTC. Translated, it gives CASSQGLAHNEQFF.

The chain is built from TRBV5-5 and TRBJ2-7; tentatively, D is TRBD1 or TRBD2 (5 bases each). The CDR3 covers 16 residues. Germline V gene sequence: CDR1 SGHKS, CDR2 YYEKEE (reference sequence). The V gene lost 1 base and the J gene lost 2 bases, with 16 bases spanning the gap. The DNA of the CDR3 is TGTGCCAGCAGCTTGCCCGGGGCTAGGAGACCCTACGAGCAGTACTTC. This gives the protein CASSLPGARRPYEQYF.

This clone was detected only once. The chain links TRBV6-5 to TRBJ1-2; D is unresolved. Germline-derived CDR1 and CDR2 are MNHEY and SVGAGI. This CDR3 is 13 amino acids long. Trimming shortened V by 6 bases and J by 4 bases, and 12 bases separated the two germline ends. In DNA, the CDR3 is TGTGCCAGCAGCCCCCGGGCTTTCTATGGCTACACCTTC. Its protein is CASSPRAFYGYTF.

This chain's CDR3 is CATSRLKRDRDFYNEQFF. CDR3 coding DNA: TGTGCCACCAGCAGATTAAAAAGGGACCGGGACTTCTACAATGAGCAGTTCTTC. The chain couples TRBV15 to TRBJ2-1; D possibly corresponds to TRBD2 (6 bases). Between the trimmed V and J ends, which lost 2 bases and 3 bases, there was a span of 20 bases. In germline, CDR1 is LNHNV, CDR2 YYDKDF (reference sequence). The CDR3 is 18 amino acids.

The rearrangement joins TRBV6-6 to TRBJ2-1, with 11 bases matching TRBD2. The V gene end was trimmed by 2 bases and the J gene end by 4 bases; junction bases not matched to a gene: 1. Germline values: CDR1 MNHNY, CDR2 SVGAGI (reference sequence). This CDR3 is 15 amino acids long. CDR3 protein: CASSYPSGRYNEQFF. CDR3 in DNA: TGTGCCAGCAGTTACCCTAGCGGGAGGTACAATGAGCAGTTCTTC.

This clone was counted a single time. The chain uses TRBV7-2 and TRBJ2-1; 7 positions match TRBD1. Germline trimming cut 4 bases from V and 3 bases from J; bases unmatched to any gene: 0. This CDR3 comprises 13 residues. CDR1 and CDR2 from the germline V gene are SGHTA and FQGNSA. CDR3 DNA: TGTGCCAGCAGCTGGGACAGCTACAATGAGCAGTTCTTC. This codes for CASSWDSYNEQFF.

The rearrangement joins TRBV5-1 to TRBJ1-6; D call uncertain. V dropped 0 bases and J dropped 7 bases, with 8 bases sitting between them. The CDR3 sequence is 14 residues long. In germline, CDR1 is SGHRS, CDR2 YFSETQ. DNA of the CDR3: TGCGCCAGCAGCTTGGGGCCAGCCAATTCACCCCTCCACTTT. Its protein is CASSLGPANSPLHF.

This chain connects TRBV6-6 to TRBJ2-5, with TRBD2 matching over 7 bases. Germline V gene sequence: CDR1 MNHNY, CDR2 SVGAGI (reference sequence). CDR3 length: 16 residues. With 0 bases clipped from V and 5 bases from J, the junction kept 9 bases outside the gene matches. CDR3 region: CASSYSGREPGETQYF. The CDR3 nucleotides read TGTGCCAGCAGTTACTCGGGGCGGGAGCCAGGGGAGACCCAGTACTTC.